These T cell receptor beta chains were read from a single sample in a study of vaccination and CD4 T cells after COVID-19. TCRdb re-called the PCR reads with MiXCR, one entry per CDR3 protein. The table has 15,000 to 20,000 distinct CDR3 sequences, approximately 50% seen once. These receptors are not linked to any known antigen. Specimen: CD4+ T cells from blood, cultured in vitro, collected before SARS-CoV-2 vaccination. The receptor source for this set is a human donor who had recovered from COVID-19. CDR3s include the opening cysteine and the closing phenylalanine or tryptophan. Fields, in order: V gene, clone size, D gene, J gene, CDR3 DNA, CDR3 protein. D genes are given only for firm matches. Not all rows give a size; the values are once, few, many and, for expanded clones, a class.

>TRBV27|few|.|TRBJ1-2
TGTGCCAGCAGGGTGACGGGTTTCAACTATGGCTACACCTTC
CASRVTGFNYGYTF
>TRBV4-2|.|TRBD2|TRBJ2-2
TGTGCCAGCAGCCAAGCTCTAGCGGGGACCGGGGAGCTGTTTTTT
CASSQALAGTGELFF
>TRBV19|.|TRBD2|TRBJ2-1
TGTGCCGTTACTAGCGGGCACGGGGGCAGTGAGCAGTTCTTC
CAVTSGHGGSEQFF
>TRBV6-5|.|TRBD2|TRBJ2-3
TGTGCCAGCAGTTACGGCCTAGCGGGAGTAAGGCAGTATTTT
CASSYGLAGVRQYF
>TRBV11-2|.|TRBD1|TRBJ1-1
TGTGCCAGCAGCTTAGCGGGACAGGGGAACACTGAAGCTTTCTTT
CASSLAGQGNTEAFF
>TRBV12-3/TRBV12-4|few|.|TRBJ2-5
TGTGCCAGCAGTTTAGCGGGGACAGAGACCCAGTACTTC
CASSLAGTETQYF
>TRBV27|.|TRBD1|TRBJ1-2
TGTGCCAGCAGCAAAGCCGCCAACAGGGGAAGTGGCTACACCTTC
CASSKAANRGSGYTF
>TRBV7-2|.|.|TRBJ2-7
TGTGCCAGCAGCCCCGAGAGAGGGGGGAGAACCTACGAGCAGTACTTC
CASSPERGGRTYEQYF
>TRBV7-9|.|.|TRBJ2-2
TGTGCCAGCAGCTTAGTGATGTCCTGGGGGGCCGAGAACACCGGGGAGCTGTTTTTT
CASSLVMSWGAENTGELFF
>TRBV12-3/TRBV12-4|.|TRBD1|TRBJ2-7
TGTGCCAGCAGCCCCGGGACAGGGTCATGGACCGAGCAGTACTTC
CASSPGTGSWTEQYF
>TRBV20-1|few|.|TRBJ1-1
TGCAGTGCAGGCGGTGGCAACACTGAAGCTTTCTTT
CSAGGGNTEAFF
>TRBV14|.|.|TRBJ1-1
TGTGCCAGCAGCCTAAAGGGGAACACTGAAGCTTTCTTT
CASSLKGNTEAFF
>TRBV27|few|TRBD1|TRBJ1-1
TGTGCCAGCAGTTTCTTCGGCCAGGGGGCGCGGGACACTGAAGCTTTCTTT
CASSFFGQGARDTEAFF
>TRBV6-1|.|.|TRBJ1-2
TGTGCCAGCAGTGGCCGGGACGGACGTAACTATGGCTACACCTTC
CASSGRDGRNYGYTF
>TRBV25-1|.|.|TRBJ2-7
TGTGCCAGCAGTGGGAATGTATCTCCCACCTACGAGCAGTACTTC
CASSGNVSPTYEQYF
>TRBV4-2|.|.|TRBJ1-1
TGTGCCAGCAGCCAAAGAGACCAGTTGGGTGAAGCTTTCTTT
CASSQRDQLGEAFF
>TRBV5-1|.|.|TRBJ1-1
TGCGCCAGCAGCCCCGTGGCGGGGAACACTGAAGCTTTCTTT
CASSPVAGNTEAFF
>TRBV11-3|few|.|TRBJ1-1
TGTGCCAGCAGAGGAAACACTGAAGCTTTCTTT
CASRGNTEAFF
>TRBV4-2|.|.|TRBJ1-6
TGTGCCAGCAGCCAAGATCAAAACGATAATTCACCCCTCCACTTT
CASSQDQNDNSPLHF
>TRBV20-1|.|TRBD2|TRBJ2-2
TGCAGTGCTAGGACTAGCGGGAGGTCCGGGGAGCTGTTTTTT
CSARTSGRSGELFF
>TRBV10-2|.|.|TRBJ1-5
TGCGCCAGCAGTGAGTCGACGGGGATTCAGCCCCAGCATTTT
CASSESTGIQPQHF
>TRBV20-1|.|.|TRBJ2-3
TGCAGTGCTCGGAGGGCGGGACGCGACACAGATACGCAGTATTTT
CSARRAGRDTDTQYF
>TRBV7-2|.|TRBD2|TRBJ2-5
TGTGCCAGCAGCTTAGCGGGACTAGCGGTGACGGGGGAGACCCAGTACTTC
CASSLAGLAVTGETQYF
>TRBV2|.|.|TRBJ1-2
TGTGCCAGCAGTGAAGGCAGGGGCGATGGCTACACCTTC
CASSEGRGDGYTF
>TRBV7-2|.|TRBD2|TRBJ2-7
TGTGCCAGCAGCTTGTATAGTTTGAGCGGGGGGTCATCCTACGAGCAGTACTTC
CASSLYSLSGGSSYEQYF
>TRBV20-1|few|.|TRBJ1-6
TGCAGTGCTAGAGACAGGGGATCCCTCCACTTT
CSARDRGSLHF
>TRBV12-3/TRBV12-4|.|TRBD1|TRBJ2-5
TGTGCCAGCAGTTTGGGACAGGGATACCAAGAGACCCAGTACTTC
CASSLGQGYQETQYF
>TRBV20-1|.|TRBD2|TRBJ2-1
TGCAGTGCTTGTCCTAGCGGGAGCTTTGATAATGAGCAGTTCTTC
CSACPSGSFDNEQFF
>TRBV6-5|.|.|TRBJ1-2
TGTGCCAGCAGTTACTCTGGGAATTCTAACTATGGCTACACCTTC
CASSYSGNSNYGYTF
>TRBV5-1|.|.|TRBJ1-1
TGCGCCAGCAGCTTGTCAGGGGACGAGAACACTGAAGCTTTCTTT
CASSLSGDENTEAFF
>TRBV7-6|few|.|TRBJ1-1
TGTGCCAGCAGCTTATACACAGGGAAGAACACTGAAGCTTTCTTT
CASSLYTGKNTEAFF
>TRBV28|few|.|TRBJ1-2
TGTGCCAGCAGTCCCGGACCCAATCTGGGAGGCTACACCTTC
CASSPGPNLGGYTF
>TRBV20-1|.|.|TRBJ1-5
TGCAGTGTCGCCGGGGGTGGGAGCAATCAGCCCCAGCATTTT
CSVAGGGSNQPQHF
>TRBV27|.|.|TRBJ2-2
TGTGCCAGCAGTTTATCTTTTCAGGGGGAGCTGTTTTTT
CASSLSFQGELFF
>TRBV7-2|.|TRBD2|TRBJ2-2
TGTGCCAGCAGCCAAGGGGTTCGGCTAGCGGGGGCCGGGGAGCTGTTTTTT
CASSQGVRLAGAGELFF
>TRBV10-2|.|.|TRBJ2-7
TGCGCCAGCAATATCCAGGGGATCGGGGGCTCCTACGAGCAGTACTTC
CASNIQGIGGSYEQYF
>TRBV24-1|few|TRBD1|TRBJ1-1
TGTGCCACCAGTGATGGACAGGGCGGAGGCACTGAAGCTTTCTTT
CATSDGQGGGTEAFF
>TRBV27|.|TRBD2|TRBJ2-3
TGTGCCAGCAGTTTAGGGGGACTAGCGGACACAGATACGCAGTATTTT
CASSLGGLADTDTQYF
>TRBV2|.|.|TRBJ2-7
TGTGCCAGCAGTTTGTTTAGTGACTCCTACGAGCAGTACTTC
CASSLFSDSYEQYF
>TRBV6-4|.|.|TRBJ1-1
TGTGCCAGCAGTGTGTCAGCCAACACTGAAGCTTTCTTT
CASSVSANTEAFF
>TRBV11-3|few|.|TRBJ1-1
TGTGCCAGCAGCGTGGAGGGGGTAGCTTTCTTT
CASSVEGVAFF
>TRBV7-2|.|.|TRBJ1-1
TGTGCCAGCAGCTCCATCGAGGTGGCTTTCTTT
CASSSIEVAFF
>TRBV7-8|once|.|TRBJ1-1
TGTGCCAGCAGCTTCCGGCAGGACCTTGAAGCTTTCTTT
CASSFRQDLEAFF
>TRBV15|.|.|TRBJ2-6
TGTGCCACCAGCAGAGACAGGGCTGGGGCCAACGTCCTGACTTTC
CATSRDRAGANVLTF
>TRBV10-3|.|TRBD2|TRBJ2-7
TGTGCCATCACCCGAGGGACTAGCGCCTACCACGAGCAGTACTTC
CAITRGTSAYHEQYF
>TRBV6-1|few|.|TRBJ1-2
TGTGCCAGCAGTACGGACAGAGGCTACACCTTC
CASSTDRGYTF
>TRBV28|few|TRBD1|TRBJ1-5
TGTGCCAGCAGTGACAGGGGCAATCAGCCCCAGCATTTT
CASSDRGNQPQHF
>TRBV6-5|few|TRBD1|TRBJ1-2
TGTGCCAGCAGTTCCCCGGGACAGACTATCTATGGCTACACCTTC
CASSSPGQTIYGYTF
>TRBV29-1|.|.|TRBJ2-3
TGCAGCGTTGAGCGGCAGGGGCCAGAGGATACGCAGTATTTT
CSVERQGPEDTQYF
>TRBV7-2|.|.|TRBJ1-1
TGTGCCAGCAGCTTAGCAGGGTTGAACACTGAAGCTTTCTTT
CASSLAGLNTEAFF
>TRBV4-1|.|.|TRBJ1-2
TGCGCCAGCAGCCAGATGGACAGATCGCAAGGCTACACCTTC
CASSQMDRSQGYTF
>TRBV7-9|.|.|TRBJ1-2
TGTGCCAGCAGCCCCAACGGGGCATCCATCTATGGCTACACCTTC
CASSPNGASIYGYTF
>TRBV7-9|.|TRBD1|TRBJ1-2
TGTGCCAGCAGCTTCGACAGGGCGGGCTACACCTTC
CASSFDRAGYTF
>TRBV19|.|.|TRBJ1-5
TGTGCCAGTACCCAACAGCGCTCCTCAGACCAGCCCCAGCATTTT
CASTQQRSSDQPQHF
>TRBV7-8|few|TRBD1|TRBJ1-1
TGTGCCAGCAGCTTCCTTAATCGACAGGGGACTAGAAGTGCTGAAGCTTTCTTT
CASSFLNRQGTRSAEAFF
>TRBV9|.|.|TRBJ1-1
TGTGCCAGCAGCGTGAACGGAGCGATGAACACTGAAGCTTTCTTT
CASSVNGAMNTEAFF